Below are 13 T cell receptor beta chains sequenced from a single sample in a study of blood T cell repertoires in COVID-19. Only in-frame clones appear in the TCRdb table, and some are missing; sequencing was by immunoSEQ multiplex PCR. The repertoire includes about 140,000 clones, around 81% of them detected once, and over 8% sits in the top ten. The sample consisted of peripheral blood. All receptors derive from a human donor in a cohort sampled during active COVID-19.

The V gene is TRBV2, the J gene TRBJ2-7; D possibly corresponds to TRBD2 (5 bases). The CDR3 loop spans 15 amino acids. V lost 4 bases and J lost 6, with 19 bases in between. Germline V gene lookup returns CDR1 SNHLY and CDR2 FYNNEI. CDR3 sequence (DNA): TGTGCCAGCAGTGGTCTAAGAGGGAGACGTGGCGAGCAGTACTTC. The encoded protein is CASSGLRGRRGEQYF.

The chain's CDR3 is CASSSRDKRSYEQYF. CDR3 coding DNA: TGTGCCAGTAGCTCCCGGGACAAGAGGTCCTACGAGCAGTACTTC. The chain links TRBV19 to TRBJ2-7; D perhaps matches TRBD1 (6 bases). Germline loops: CDR1 LNHDA, CDR2 SQIVND (reference sequence). Deletions cut 6 bases from V and 1 base from J, with 16 bases between. This CDR3 has 15 residues. The full variable domain, rest sourced from reference TRBV19 and TRBJ2-7, is DGGITQSPKYLFRKEGQNVTLSCEQNLNHDAMYWYRQDPGQGLRLIYYSQIVNDFQKGDIAEGYSVSREKKESFPLTVTSAQKNPTAFYLCASSSRDKRSYEQYFGPGTRLTVT.

This clone occurred once. The rearrangement joins TRBV6-5 to TRBJ2-7; 7 bases match TRBD1. The CDR3 runs to 13 residues. V gave up 8 bases and J gave up 5 bases; unmatched junction bases: 9. CDR1 and CDR2 (germline): MNHEY, SVGAGI. CDR3 DNA sequence: TGTGCCAGCCGAGGGACAGCCAATAACGAGCAGTACTTC. Amino acid sequence: CASRGTANNEQYF.

CDR3 in amino acids: CASSSHSGLDSYEQYF. The DNA of the CDR3 is TGTGCCAGCAGCTCACACTCGGGACTAGACTCCTACGAGCAGTACTTC. V is TRBV28 and J is TRBJ2-7, with 8 bases matching TRBD2. V lost 6 bases and J lost 0; bases outside the gene matches: 10. Germline assignment: CDR1 MDHEN and CDR2 SYDVKM. The CDR3 is made up of 16 amino acids.

The chain links TRBV5-1 to TRBJ1-1; the D is unclear. The CDR3 has 13 residues. V shed 4 bases and J shed 10 bases, with 17 bases lying between them. Germline V lookup: CDR1 SGHRS, CDR2 YFSETQ. CDR3 DNA sequence: TGCGCCAGCAGCCTCCGATGGAGCGAGGGAGCTTTCTTT. Translation: CASSLRWSEGAFF.

For the CDR3, the DNA is TGTGCCAGCAGCTTGTGGTCCCGGGAGTGGGTCGAGCAGTACTTC. Amino acids: CASSLWSREWVEQYF. This sequence joins TRBV5-6 and TRBJ2-7, with a tentative D call TRBD2 (6 bases). Trimming took 1 base from V and 6 from J, leaving 17 bases between them. The CDR3 runs to 15 residues. Germline V CDR1 and CDR2: SGHDT, YYEEEE.

This rearrangement joins TRBV2 to TRBJ2-7; 9 nucleotides agree with TRBD2. In germline, CDR1 is SNHLY, CDR2 FYNNEI. V lost 2 bases, J lost 8 bases, and 4 bases stayed unmatched. The CDR3 loop spans 13 amino acids. The CDR3 DNA reads TGTGCCAGCAGTGAACGGACTAGCGCAAAGCAGTACTTC. This encodes CASSERTSAKQYF.

The J gene is TRBJ1-1, the V gene TRBV10-3; D is uncertain. The length of the CDR3 is 12 residues. CDR1 is ENHRY, CDR2 SYGVKD, per germline. The germline V and J ends were trimmed by 3 bases and 11 bases, with 13 bases remaining between them. The CDR3 reads CAISEAARGAFF. DNA for the CDR3: TGTGCCATCAGTGAAGCGGCGCGTGGTGCTTTCTTT.

The chain employs TRBV4-1 and TRBJ2-7; 9 nucleotides align to TRBD1. Unmatched junction bases numbered 7, after V lost 2 bases and J lost 5 bases. Germline V lookup: CDR1 MGHRA, CDR2 YSYEKL. This CDR3 spans 15 amino acids. The CDR3 is CASSQPGTGSNEQYF. The CDR3 region has the DNA TGCGCCAGCAGCCAACCTGGGACAGGGTCCAACGAGCAGTACTTC.

V is TRBV6-2 or TRBV6-3 and J is TRBJ2-7; 9 bases line up with TRBD1. CDR3 size: 15 residues. Germline CDR1 is MNHEY and CDR2 is SVGEGT. Germline trimming cut 4 bases from V and 0 bases from J; bases unmatched to any gene: 4. The CDR3 reads CASSFDRGYSYEQYF. DNA of the CDR3: TGTGCCAGCAGTTTTGACAGGGGGTACTCCTACGAGCAGTACTTC.

The V gene is TRBV20-1, the J gene TRBJ2-1; TRBD2 matches 14 bases. Unmatched junction bases numbered 13, after V lost 3 bases and J lost 9 bases. CDR1 DFQATT and CDR2 SNEGSKA come from the germline V gene (reference sequence). The CDR3 is 17 amino acids. The CDR3 is CSASAPRTSGRLGEQFF. CDR3 sequence (DNA): TGCAGTGCTAGTGCCCCCCGGACTAGCGGGAGGCTTGGTGAGCAGTTCTTC.

The gene calls are TRBV4-3 and TRBJ1-2; TRBD1 aligns across 8 bases. The CDR3 totals 16 residues. CDR1 LGHNA and CDR2 YSLEER come from the germline V gene. The V segment lost 0 bases and the J segment 2 bases; nucleotides outside the gene matches: 5. CDR3 sequence: CASSQDPTGVNYGYTF. Here the CDR3 DNA reads TGCGCCAGCAGCCAAGACCCGACAGGGGTAAACTATGGCTACACCTTC.

This clone was counted a single time. The chain links TRBV28 to TRBJ2-7; perhaps TRBD2 as D (6 bases). With 1 base removed from V and 6 bases from J, the gap between germline ends came to 16 bases. The CDR3 runs 15 residues. Germline V CDR1 and CDR2: MDHEN, SYDVKM. CDR3 sequence: CASSLLGGGLSEQYF. CDR3 sequence (DNA): TGTGCCAGCAGTTTATTGGGTGGGGGACTCTCCGAGCAGTACTTC. Looking up the rest from reference TRBV28 and TRBJ2-7 gives the full variable domain: DVKVTQSSRYLVKRTGEKVFLECVQDMDHENMFWYRQDPGLGLRLIYFSYDVKMKEKGDIPEGYSVSREKKERFSLILESASTNQTSMYLCASSLLGGGLSEQYFGPGTRLTVT.